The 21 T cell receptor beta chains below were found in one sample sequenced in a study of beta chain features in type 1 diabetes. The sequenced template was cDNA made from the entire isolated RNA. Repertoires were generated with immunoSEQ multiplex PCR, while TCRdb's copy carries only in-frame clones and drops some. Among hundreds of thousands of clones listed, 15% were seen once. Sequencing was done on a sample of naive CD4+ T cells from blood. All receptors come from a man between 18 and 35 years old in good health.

In DNA, the CDR3 is TGTGCCAGCAGGGGACAAGAGCATGGCTACACCTTC. It translates to CASRGQEHGYTF. This chain uses TRBV25-1 with TRBJ1-2; TRBD1 is a possible D gene (6 bases). CDR3 size: 12 residues. Trimming left V 6 bases short and J 6 bases short, with 11 bases between. CDR1 is MGHDK, CDR2 SYGVNS, per germline.

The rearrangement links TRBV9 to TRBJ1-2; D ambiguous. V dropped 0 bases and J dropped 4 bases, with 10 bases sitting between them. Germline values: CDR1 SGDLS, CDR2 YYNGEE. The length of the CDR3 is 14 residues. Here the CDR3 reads CASSVEAGLYGYTF. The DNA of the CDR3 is TGTGCCAGCAGCGTAGAGGCCGGTCTCTATGGCTACACCTTC.

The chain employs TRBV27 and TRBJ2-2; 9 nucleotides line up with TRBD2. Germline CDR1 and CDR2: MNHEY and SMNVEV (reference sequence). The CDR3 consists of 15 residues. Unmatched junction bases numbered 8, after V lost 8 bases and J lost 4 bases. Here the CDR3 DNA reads TGTGCCAGCCGTGGCGGGGGGGCCGGCACCGGGGAGCTGTTTTTT. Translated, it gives CASRGGGAGTGELFF.

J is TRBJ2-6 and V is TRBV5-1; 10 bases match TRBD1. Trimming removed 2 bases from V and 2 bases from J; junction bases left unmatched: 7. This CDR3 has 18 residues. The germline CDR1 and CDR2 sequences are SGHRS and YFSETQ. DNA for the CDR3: TGCGCCAGCAGCTTCCATGGACAGGGGGAAGCTGGGGCCAACGTCCTGACTTTC. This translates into CASSFHGQGEAGANVLTF.

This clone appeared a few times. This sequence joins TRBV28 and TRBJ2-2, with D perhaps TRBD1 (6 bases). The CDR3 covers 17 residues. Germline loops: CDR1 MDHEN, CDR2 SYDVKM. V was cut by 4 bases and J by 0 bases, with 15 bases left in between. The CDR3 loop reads CASSYPLRGPNTGELFF. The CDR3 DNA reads TGTGCCAGCAGTTACCCACTCAGGGGTCCGAACACCGGGGAGCTGTTTTTT.

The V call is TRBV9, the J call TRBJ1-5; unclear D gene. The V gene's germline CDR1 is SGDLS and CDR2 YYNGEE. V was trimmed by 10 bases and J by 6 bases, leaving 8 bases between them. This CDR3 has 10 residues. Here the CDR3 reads CALGGQPQHF. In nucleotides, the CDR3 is TGTGCCCTTGGAGGTCAGCCCCAGCATTTT.

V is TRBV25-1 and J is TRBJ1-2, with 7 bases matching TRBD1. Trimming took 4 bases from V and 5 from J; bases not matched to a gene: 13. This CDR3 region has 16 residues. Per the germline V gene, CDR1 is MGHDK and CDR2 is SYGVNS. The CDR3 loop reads CASSGVSTQGGYGYTF. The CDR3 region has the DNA TGTGCCAGCAGTGGTGTTTCCACGCAGGGGGGATATGGCTACACCTTC.

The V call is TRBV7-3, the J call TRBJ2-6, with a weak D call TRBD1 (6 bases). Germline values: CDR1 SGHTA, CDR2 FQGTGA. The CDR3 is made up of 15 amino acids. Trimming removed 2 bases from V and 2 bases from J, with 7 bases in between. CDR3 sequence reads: CASSLYRAGANVLTF. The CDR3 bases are TGTGCCAGCAGCTTATACAGGGCTGGGGCCAACGTCCTGACTTTC.

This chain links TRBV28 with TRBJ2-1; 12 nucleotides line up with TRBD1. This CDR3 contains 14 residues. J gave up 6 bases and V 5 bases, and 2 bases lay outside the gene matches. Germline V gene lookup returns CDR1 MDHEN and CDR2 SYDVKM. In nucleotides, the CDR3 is TGTGCCAGCAGTGGGACAGGGGGCTTCAATGAGCAGTTCTTC. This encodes CASSGTGGFNEQFF.

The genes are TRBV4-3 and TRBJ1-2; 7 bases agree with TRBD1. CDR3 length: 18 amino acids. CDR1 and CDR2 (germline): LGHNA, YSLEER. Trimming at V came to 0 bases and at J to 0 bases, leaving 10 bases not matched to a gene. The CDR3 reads CASSQDKGQKKANYGYTF. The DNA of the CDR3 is TGCGCCAGCAGCCAAGATAAGGGACAGAAAAAAGCTAACTATGGCTACACCTTC.

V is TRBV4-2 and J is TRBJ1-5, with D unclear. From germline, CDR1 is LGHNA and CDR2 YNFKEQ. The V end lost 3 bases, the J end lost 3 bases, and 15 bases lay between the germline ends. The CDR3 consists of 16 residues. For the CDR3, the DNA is TGTGCCAGCAGCCAGTCGGGTCGCGGGTTCAATCAGCCCCAGCATTTT. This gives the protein CASSQSGRGFNQPQHF.

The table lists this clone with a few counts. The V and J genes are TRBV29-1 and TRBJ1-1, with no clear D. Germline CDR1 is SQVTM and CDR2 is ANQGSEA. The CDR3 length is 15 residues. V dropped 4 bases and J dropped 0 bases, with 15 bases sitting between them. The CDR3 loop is CSVVMRLVMNTEAFF. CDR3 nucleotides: TGCAGCGTTGTCATGCGCTTGGTCATGAACACTGAAGCTTTCTTT.

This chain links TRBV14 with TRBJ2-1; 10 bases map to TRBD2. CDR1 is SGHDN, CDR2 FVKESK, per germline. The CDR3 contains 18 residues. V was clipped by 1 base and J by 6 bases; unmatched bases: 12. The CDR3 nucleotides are TGTGCCAGCAGCCAAGGAGTAGAGCGGGGGGGCCTTAGCAATGAGCAGTTCTTC. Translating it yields CASSQGVERGGLSNEQFF.

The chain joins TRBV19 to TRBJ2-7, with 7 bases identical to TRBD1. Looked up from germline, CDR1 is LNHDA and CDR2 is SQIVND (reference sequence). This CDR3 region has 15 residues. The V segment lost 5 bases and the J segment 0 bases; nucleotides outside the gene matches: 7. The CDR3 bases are TGTGCCAGTAGTGCCGGACAGGTAGGCTCCTACGAGCAGTACTTC. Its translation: CASSAGQVGSYEQYF. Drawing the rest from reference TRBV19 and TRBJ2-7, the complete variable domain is DGGITQSPKYLFRKEGQNVTLSCEQNLNHDAMYWYRQDPGQGLRLIYYSQIVNDFQKGDIAEGYSVSREKKESFPLTVTSAQKNPTAFYLCASSAGQVGSYEQYFGPGTRLTVT.

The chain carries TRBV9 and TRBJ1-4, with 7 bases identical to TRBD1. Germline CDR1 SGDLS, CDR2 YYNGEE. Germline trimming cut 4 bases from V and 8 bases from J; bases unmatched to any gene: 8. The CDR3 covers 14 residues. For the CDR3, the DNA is TGTGCCAGCAGCCTAGGAGGGACAGTCGAAAAACTGTTTTTT. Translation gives CASSLGGTVEKLFF.

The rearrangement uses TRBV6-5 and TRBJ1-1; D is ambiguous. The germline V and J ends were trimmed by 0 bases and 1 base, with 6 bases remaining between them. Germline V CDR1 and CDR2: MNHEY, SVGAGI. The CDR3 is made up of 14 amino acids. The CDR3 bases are TGTGCCAGCAGTTACTCCTCTAGGAACACTGAAGCTTTCTTT. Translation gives CASSYSSRNTEAFF.

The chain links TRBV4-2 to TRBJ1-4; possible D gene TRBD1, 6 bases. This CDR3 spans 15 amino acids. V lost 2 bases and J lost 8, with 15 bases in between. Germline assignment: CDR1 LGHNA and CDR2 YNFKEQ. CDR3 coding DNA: TGTGCCAGCAGCCAACAGGGGAACAAAGGAGAAAAACTGTTTTTT. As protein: CASSQQGNKGEKLFF.

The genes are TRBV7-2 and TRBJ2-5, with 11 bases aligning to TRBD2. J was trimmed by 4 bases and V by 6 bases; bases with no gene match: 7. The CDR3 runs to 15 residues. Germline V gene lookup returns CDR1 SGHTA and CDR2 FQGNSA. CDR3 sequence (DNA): TGTGCCAGCAGACTAGCGGGGGCGCGGGGAGAGACCCAGTACTTC. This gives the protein CASRLAGARGETQYF. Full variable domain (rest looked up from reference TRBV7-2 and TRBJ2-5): GAGVSQSPSNKVTEKGKDVELRCDPISGHTALYWYRQSLGQGLEFLIYFQGNSAPDKSGLPSDRFSAERTGGSVSTLTIQRTQQEDSAVYLCASRLAGARGETQYFGPGTRLLVL.

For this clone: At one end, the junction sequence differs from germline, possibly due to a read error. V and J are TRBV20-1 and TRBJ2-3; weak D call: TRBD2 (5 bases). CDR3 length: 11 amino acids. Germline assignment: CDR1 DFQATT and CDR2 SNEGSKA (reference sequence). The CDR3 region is CRAREEAPQYF. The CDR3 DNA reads TGCAGGGCTAGAGAGGAGGCGCCGCAGTATTTT.

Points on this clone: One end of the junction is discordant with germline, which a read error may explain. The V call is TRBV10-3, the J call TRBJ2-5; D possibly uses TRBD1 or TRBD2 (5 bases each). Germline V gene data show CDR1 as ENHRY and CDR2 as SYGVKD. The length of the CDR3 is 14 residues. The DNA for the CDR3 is TGTGCCAGCAGTTACTCGACTGGGGGAGAGACCCAGTACTTC. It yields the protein CASSYSTGGETQYF.

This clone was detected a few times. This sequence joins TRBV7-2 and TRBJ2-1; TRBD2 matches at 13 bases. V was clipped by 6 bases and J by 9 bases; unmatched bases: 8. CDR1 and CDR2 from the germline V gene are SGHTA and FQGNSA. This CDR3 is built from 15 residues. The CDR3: CASRLAGGPSGEQFF. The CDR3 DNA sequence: TGTGCCAGCAGACTAGCGGGAGGGCCCTCAGGTGAGCAGTTCTTC.